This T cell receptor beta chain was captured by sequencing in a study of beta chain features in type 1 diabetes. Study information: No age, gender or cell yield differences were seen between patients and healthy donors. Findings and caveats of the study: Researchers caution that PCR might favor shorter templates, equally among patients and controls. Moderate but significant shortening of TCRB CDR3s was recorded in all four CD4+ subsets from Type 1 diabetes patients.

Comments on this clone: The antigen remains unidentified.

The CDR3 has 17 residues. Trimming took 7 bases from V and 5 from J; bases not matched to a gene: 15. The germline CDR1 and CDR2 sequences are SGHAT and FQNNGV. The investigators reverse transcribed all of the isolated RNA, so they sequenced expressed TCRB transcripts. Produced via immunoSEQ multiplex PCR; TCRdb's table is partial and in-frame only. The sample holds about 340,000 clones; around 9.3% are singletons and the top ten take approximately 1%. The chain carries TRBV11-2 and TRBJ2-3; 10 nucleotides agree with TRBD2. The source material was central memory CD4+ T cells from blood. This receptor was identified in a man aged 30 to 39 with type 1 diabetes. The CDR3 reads CASIGLAGVMEEDTQYF. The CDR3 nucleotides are TGTGCCAGCATCGGGCTAGCGGGGGTGATGGAAGAAGATACGCAGTATTTT.